This TCR beta chain was captured in a study of regulatory T cells in long-lasting Graves disease. About this clonotype itself: The target antigen is unknown.

The time point here: newly diagnosed GD, antithyroid drugs for less than 3 months. The TCR library was made from RNA that had been extracted from PBMCs in TRIzol. Patients were enrolled at an endocrinology department in Xi'an, China. Into tubes containing EDTA, nine milliliters of peripheral blood were drawn. For TCR beta, libraries came from iRepertoire HTBI primers and Arm-PCR of CDR3 regions. TCRdb analysed the multiplex PCR reads with MiXCR anew, one entry per CDR3 protein. The sample gives roughly 420,000 distinct CDR3 sequences, roughly a sixth of which show up once; approximately 21% is in the top ten. Germline lookup yields CDR1 MDHEN and CDR2 SYDVKM. V lost 8 bases and J 6 bases, leaving 21 bases between the germline ends. The CDR3 consists of 15 residues. Study results and limitations: TRBV28, TRBJ1-2 and TRBJ2-5 were favored in persistent disease.

The sequence was collected from a female donor with Graves disease. Here the sequenced sample was peripheral blood mononuclear cells (PBMCs), taken at new diagnosis, from a patient treated with antithyroid drugs. This sequence joins TRBV28 and TRBJ2-3; no reliable D call. The CDR3 region is CASYNIAALRDTQYF. The CDR3 DNA is TGTGCCAGCTATAATATTGCGGCCCTTCGGGATACGCAGTATTTT.